This T cell receptor beta chain was profiled in a study of identical twins. TCRdb ran MiXCR on the 5' RACE reads and lists one entry per CDR3 protein. The sample carries 500,000 to 600,000 distinct CDR3 sequences, around 20% recorded once. At least ten counts were recorded for this clonotype. A further study also used this sample, focusing on T cells expressing NK-cell markers. In that study: Researchers got TCR beta repertoires out of sorted CD3+CD56+NKG2C+, CD3+CD56+NKG2C- and CD3+CD56-NKG2C+ T cells. Alpha-beta TCR T cells were the sole sorting target in several experiments, owing to an anti-gamma-delta TCR antibody.

The receptor's source is a woman younger than 35 in good health. Source material: CD4+ T cells sorted from blood.

DNA of the CDR3: TGTGCCAGCAGCCCTACTCAGGGGAGTCGGGAAAAACTGTTTTTT. Translation: CASSPTQGSREKLFF. The chain joins TRBV7-8 to TRBJ1-4, with D possibly matching TRBD1 (6 bases). V was pared by 5 bases and J by 8 bases, with 18 bases between. The V gene's germline CDR1 is SGHVS and CDR2 FQNEAQ. CDR3 length: 15 amino acids.